These T cell receptor beta chains were read from a single sample in a study of post-analysis software for immune sequencing data. TCRdb ran MiXCR on the PCR reads and lists one entry per CDR3 protein. The sample shows 750,000 to 950,000 distinct CDR3 sequences, about 53% of them seen only once. The sample consisted of blood. These receptor sequences come from a girl aged 5-17 years with multiple sclerosis. Both conserved end residues are part of each CDR3. The order of the fields is clone size, D gene, V gene, J gene, CDR3 DNA, CDR3 protein. The D gene is left open where the match is weak. Size is stated for part of the rows, as once, few or many counts, or as a class when the clone is expanded.

abundance: .
d_gene: TRBD2
v_gene: TRBV29-1
j_gene: TRBJ2-5
CDR3nt: TGCAGCGCTAGCGGGGGGGCCGGAGAGACCCAGTACTTC
CDR3aa: CSASGGAGETQYF

abundance: few
d_gene: .
v_gene: TRBV12-3/TRBV12-4
j_gene: TRBJ2-6
CDR3nt: TGTGCCAGCAGTGTAACCCGAGGAGTCTCTGGGGCCAACGTCCTGACTTTC
CDR3aa: CASSVTRGVSGANVLTF

abundance: few
d_gene: .
v_gene: TRBV20-1
j_gene: TRBJ2-7
CDR3nt: TGCAGTGCTAGTCTGGCGATCGCCTACGAGCAGTACTTC
CDR3aa: CSASLAIAYEQYF

abundance: .
d_gene: .
v_gene: TRBV5-1
j_gene: TRBJ1-2
CDR3nt: TGCGCCAGCAGTTCTGTGGGCTATGGCTACACCTTC
CDR3aa: CASSSVGYGYTF

abundance: few
d_gene: TRBD1
v_gene: TRBV6-5
j_gene: TRBJ1-4
CDR3nt: TGTGCCAGCAGCTTCGGGACAGGGGCCTCTTATGAAAAACTGTTTTTT
CDR3aa: CASSFGTGASYEKLFF

abundance: .
d_gene: .
v_gene: TRBV5-1
j_gene: TRBJ1-2
CDR3nt: TGCGCCAGCAGCTTAGGGATCGTCTATGGCTACACCTTC
CDR3aa: CASSLGIVYGYTF

abundance: .
d_gene: .
v_gene: TRBV12-3/TRBV12-4
j_gene: TRBJ1-5
CDR3nt: TGTGCCAGCAGTTTAGACAGGCTTTATAGCAATCAGCCCCAGCATTTT
CDR3aa: CASSLDRLYSNQPQHF

abundance: .
d_gene: .
v_gene: TRBV7-9
j_gene: TRBJ2-5
CDR3nt: TGTGCCAGCAGCTACATAAAGGGGAGAGGGGAAGAGACCCAGTACTTC
CDR3aa: CASSYIKGRGEETQYF

abundance: .
d_gene: TRBD1
v_gene: TRBV5-1
j_gene: TRBJ2-7
CDR3nt: TGCGCCAGCAGCGCCGGACAGGGCTTCGACGAGCAGTACTTC
CDR3aa: CASSAGQGFDEQYF

abundance: few
d_gene: .
v_gene: TRBV29-1
j_gene: TRBJ1-2
CDR3nt: TGCAGCGTTGAACACAGGGTCTATGGCTACACCTTC
CDR3aa: CSVEHRVYGYTF

abundance: few
d_gene: .
v_gene: TRBV12-3/TRBV12-4
j_gene: TRBJ1-1
CDR3nt: TGTGCCAGCAGTGCCCCGGGGCACACTGAAGCTTTCTTT
CDR3aa: CASSAPGHTEAFF

abundance: .
d_gene: .
v_gene: TRBV12-3/TRBV12-4
j_gene: TRBJ1-2
CDR3nt: TGTGCCAGCAGCGATAGCCCGGGCGGGCGGATTAACTATGGCTACACCTTC
CDR3aa: CASSDSPGGRINYGYTF

abundance: .
d_gene: .
v_gene: TRBV3-1
j_gene: TRBJ2-7
CDR3nt: TGTGCCAGCAGCCAAGGGAGCGGCAGCCCCTACGAGCAGTACTTC
CDR3aa: CASSQGSGSPYEQYF

abundance: few
d_gene: TRBD1
v_gene: TRBV20-1
j_gene: TRBJ1-1
CDR3nt: TGCAGTGCCAAGTCCGGGACAGGGAACACTGAAGCTTTCTTT
CDR3aa: CSAKSGTGNTEAFF

abundance: .
d_gene: .
v_gene: TRBV25-1
j_gene: TRBJ2-1
CDR3nt: TGTGCCAGCAGTTCACCGGGGCTCGGTGAGCAGTTCTTC
CDR3aa: CASSSPGLGEQFF

abundance: .
d_gene: .
v_gene: TRBV9
j_gene: TRBJ2-7
CDR3nt: TGTGCCAGCAGCGTAGGGGAGGGGGCGATCTCCTACGAGCAGTACTTC
CDR3aa: CASSVGEGAISYEQYF

abundance: .
d_gene: TRBD1
v_gene: TRBV6-1
j_gene: TRBJ2-5
CDR3nt: TGTGCCAGCAAAGCAGGGGGCGAGACGGAGACCCAGTACTTC
CDR3aa: CASKAGGETETQYF